A single sample is the source of the 21 T cell receptor beta chains below, sequenced in a study of blood T cell repertoires in COVID-19. Sequencing used immunoSEQ multiplex PCR; TCRdb keeps in-frame clones, though not all of them. The data show 190,000 or so clones, around 87% seen once. Material for sequencing was peripheral blood. The receptors originated from a woman between 18 and 30 years old who had recovered from COVID-19.

The DNA of the CDR3 is TGTGCCAGCAGCTCCGATCAGGGGAAGGAGCAGTACGTC. Translating it yields CASSSDQGKEQYV. The chain couples TRBV11-2 to TRBJ2-7; D might be TRBD1 (6 bases). The CDR3 is 13 residues long. Germline V lookup: CDR1 SGHAT, CDR2 FQNNGV. V was pared by 4 bases and J by 7 bases, with 14 bases between.

This clone appeared a few times. This chain joins TRBV27 and TRBJ1-5, with D possibly TRBD1 on 5 matching bases. Germline V lookup: CDR1 MNHEY, CDR2 SMNVEV (reference sequence). The CDR3 length is 16 residues. Trimming pared 5 bases from V and 3 bases from J, leaving 17 bases between. For the CDR3, the DNA is TGTGCCAGCAGTCCCCACCGGGACTTTTCCAATCAGCCCCAGCATTTT. This sequence encodes CASSPHRDFSNQPQHF.

V usage is TRBV6-4 and J usage is TRBJ2-3; D remains unclear. This CDR3 spans 15 amino acids. Germline assignment: CDR1 MRHNA and CDR2 SNTAGT. Deletions cut 0 bases from V and 2 bases from J, with 9 bases between. The DNA for the CDR3 is TGTGCCAGCAGTGACTCGAGGCGCCCCACAGATACGCAGTATTTT. This translates into CASSDSRRPTDTQYF.

The chain uses TRBV3-1 (or the pseudogene TRBV3-2) and TRBJ1-6, with 7 bases lining up with TRBD1. The junction had 3 bases not matched to a gene; V was cut back by 3 bases and J by 7 bases. The CDR3 length is 14 residues. Germline values: CDR1 LGHDT, CDR2 YNNKEL (reference sequence). CDR3 in amino acids: CASSHRGSNSPLHF. The CDR3 DNA sequence: TGTGCCAGCAGCCACAGGGGGTCCAATTCACCCCTCCACTTT.

V usage is TRBV25-1 and J usage is TRBJ2-3, with 10 bases that match TRBD2. Germline CDR1 MGHDK, CDR2 SYGVNS. This CDR3 region has 17 residues. After removal of 2 bases from V and 1 base from J, the junction contained 6 bases not matched to a gene. The CDR3 DNA is TGTGCCAGCAGTGAACTAGCGGGAGTATCTGGCACAGATACGCAGTATTTT. Translated, it gives CASSELAGVSGTDTQYF.

The V gene is TRBV7-2, the J gene TRBJ1-1; D gene unclear. This CDR3 comprises 13 residues. V was clipped by 2 bases and J by 6 bases, with 10 bases between them. Per germline, CDR1 SGHTA and CDR2 FQGNSA. The CDR3 loop is CASSLMSAAEAFF. The CDR3 bases are TGTGCCAGCAGCTTAATGTCCGCAGCTGAAGCTTTCTTT.

The chain couples TRBV4-1 to TRBJ2-5; 11 bases line up with TRBD2. CDR1 MGHRA and CDR2 YSYEKL come from the germline V gene. This CDR3 spans 15 amino acids. Unmatched junction bases numbered 2, after V lost 5 bases and J lost 0 bases. The CDR3 is CASSYSGGDQETQYF. Written as DNA, the CDR3 is TGCGCCAGCAGCTATAGCGGGGGGGACCAAGAGACCCAGTACTTC.

This sequence joins TRBV19 and TRBJ1-5; possibly TRBD1 for D (5 bases). Trimming took 6 bases from V and 5 from J, leaving 11 bases between them. There are 13 residues in the CDR3. Germline V gene sequence: CDR1 LNHDA, CDR2 SQIVND (reference sequence). The CDR3 loop reads CASSREGHQPQHF. The CDR3, as DNA: TGTGCCAGTAGCAGGGAGGGGCATCAGCCCCAGCATTTT.

The rearrangement links TRBV4-2 to TRBJ2-5, with D possibly being TRBD1 (5 bases). This CDR3 region has 12 residues. Deletions cut 4 bases from V and 5 bases from J, with 8 bases between. CDR1 is LGHNA, CDR2 YNFKEQ, per germline. The CDR3 nucleotides are TGTGCCAGCAGCCGCAAGGGGGAGACCCAGTACTTC. Translating gives CASSRKGETQYF.

The CDR3 sequence is CASSSNKENEKLFF. The CDR3 DNA reads TGTGCCAGCAGCTCCAACAAGGAGAATGAAAAACTGTTTTTT. This rearrangement joins TRBV6-2 or TRBV6-3 to TRBJ1-4, with unresolved D. Between the trimmed V and J ends, which lost 6 bases and 5 bases, there was a span of 13 bases. In germline, CDR1 is MNHEY, CDR2 SVGEGT. The CDR3 contains 14 residues.

This chain links TRBV7-9 with TRBJ1-3; 7 positions agree with TRBD1. Germline CDR1 reads SEHNR; CDR2 reads FQNEAQ (reference sequence). The CDR3 sequence is 18 residues long. J was trimmed by 0 bases and V by 4 bases; bases with no gene match: 12. The DNA of the CDR3 is TGTGCCAGCAGCTCCATCCCGGGACAGCAGAGCTCTGGAAACACCATATATTTT. It translates to CASSSIPGQQSSGNTIYF. The whole variable domain, remainder taken from reference TRBV7-9 and TRBJ1-3, is DTGVSQNPRHKITKRGQNVTFRCDPISEHNRLYWYRQTLGQGPEFLTYFQNEAQLEKSRLLSDRFSAERPKGSFSTLEIQRTEQGDSAMYLCASSSIPGQQSSGNTIYFGEGSWLTVV.

The chain couples TRBV6-5 to TRBJ2-3; TRBD2 agrees at 7 bases. Trimming took 6 bases from V and 1 from J; bases not matched to a gene: 7. Germline CDR1 reads MNHEY; CDR2 reads SVGAGI. The CDR3 totals 15 residues. CDR3 loop: CASRGRGVGTDTQYF. CDR3 bases: TGTGCCAGCAGGGGACGGGGGGTAGGCACAGATACGCAGTATTTT.

The CDR3 region is CASSPDGQGAGYTF. In DNA form, the CDR3 reads TGCGCCAGCAGCCCCGACGGACAGGGGGCTGGCTACACCTTC. The gene calls are TRBV4-3 and TRBJ1-2, with 11 positions matching TRBD1. CDR1 is LGHNA and CDR2 is YSLEER in the germline V gene. The trim removed 4 bases at V and 7 bases at J, leaving 5 bases unmatched. The CDR3 runs 14 residues.

The CDR3 DNA sequence: TGTGCCAGCAGCTTAGACAGAGCCTACGAGCAGTACGTC. This codes for CASSLDRAYEQYV. The gene calls are TRBV7-9 and TRBJ2-7; D is ambiguous. The CDR3 runs 13 residues. Trimming removed 1 base at V and 2 bases at J, with 6 bases between. The germline CDR1 and CDR2 sequences are SEHNR and FQNEAQ (reference sequence).

The rearrangement joins TRBV24-1 to TRBJ1-6; 8 nucleotides agree with TRBD1. The CDR3 is 19 amino acids. CDR1 KGHDR and CDR2 SFDVKD come from the germline V gene. The V segment lost 4 bases and the J segment 2 bases; nucleotides outside the gene matches: 12. The CDR3 DNA follows: TGTGCCACCAGTGAGCTTCAGGACAGGGTTAGGACCTATAATTCACCCCTCCACTTT. Protein product: CATSELQDRVRTYNSPLHF.

CDR3 amino acids: CATIRDTFTGELFF. The CDR3 nucleotides are TGTGCCACCATCCGGGACACCTTCACCGGGGAGCTGTTTTTT. This chain uses TRBV6-6 with TRBJ2-2; D might be TRBD1 (6 bases). V lost 10 bases and J lost 4, with 16 bases in between. Germline V gene sequence: CDR1 MNHNY, CDR2 SVGAGI (reference sequence). This CDR3 comprises 14 residues.

The chain links TRBV6-5 to TRBJ1-1; a possible D gene is TRBD1 (6 bases). The CDR3 totals 15 residues. Trimming shortened V by 6 bases and J by 5 bases, and 19 bases separated the two germline ends. Germline V gives CDR1 MNHEY, CDR2 SVGAGI. The CDR3 loop reads CASRRRQGFETEAFF. The CDR3 DNA follows: TGTGCCAGCAGGCGGCGGCAGGGGTTCGAGACTGAAGCTTTCTTT.

The count of this clone is one. The chain joins TRBV4-2 to TRBJ1-2, with unresolved D. This CDR3 is 15 amino acids long. The germline V gene encodes CDR1 LGHNA and CDR2 YNFKEQ. V lost 0 bases, J lost 2 bases, and 10 bases lay in between. Here the CDR3 reads CASSQDGPGNYGYTF. CDR3 DNA sequence: TGTGCCAGCAGCCAAGACGGCCCAGGAAACTATGGCTACACCTTC.

The chain is built from TRBV14 and TRBJ2-2; 8 bases match TRBD1. The CDR3 sequence is 15 residues long. V lost 4 bases and J lost 4; bases outside the gene matches: 5. Germline CDR1 is SGHDN and CDR2 is FVKESK. CDR3 sequence: CASSPRDRITGELFF. In nucleotides, the CDR3 is TGTGCCAGCAGCCCTCGGGACAGGATCACCGGGGAGCTGTTTTTT.

This clone was detected only once. The chain employs TRBV3-1 (or the pseudogene TRBV3-2) and TRBJ2-1; 14 bases are a match to TRBD2. The V gene end was trimmed by 4 bases and the J gene end by 7 bases; junction bases not matched to a gene: 6. This CDR3 spans 16 amino acids. Per germline, CDR1 LGHDT and CDR2 YNNKEL (reference sequence). CDR3 residues: CASSRSGTSGSNEQFF. CDR3 DNA sequence: TGTGCCAGCAGCCGGTCCGGGACTAGCGGGAGTAATGAGCAGTTCTTC.

The rearrangement joins TRBV25-1 to TRBJ2-7; D gene ambiguous. The CDR3 loop spans 13 amino acids. The V end was cut by 3 bases, the J end by 0 bases, with 6 bases between. The germline V gene encodes CDR1 MGHDK and CDR2 SYGVNS. In nucleotides, the CDR3 is TGTGCCAGCAGTGACGTGAGCTCCTACGAGCAGTACTTC. It encodes CASSDVSSYEQYF.